The present T cell receptor (beta chain) was sequenced within a study of T cell responses to AZD1222 COVID-19 vaccine. The method was immunoSEQ multiplex PCR; TCRdb's version includes in-frame clones alone and lacks a portion of them. The repertoire holds some 130,000 clones, with 75% to 90% as singletons. Germline assignment: CDR1 GTSNPN and CDR2 SVGIG (reference sequence). The CDR3 runs 15 residues. The V gene lost 0 bases and the J gene lost 2 bases, with 13 bases spanning the gap. The TCR sequence derives from an adult in good health. Here the sequenced sample was peripheral blood, taken on day 0 of AZD1222 vaccination. The chain uses TRBV30 and TRBJ1-2; a weak D match, TRBD1 (6 bases). The CDR3: CAWSVIRGANYGYTF. CDR3 nucleotides: TGTGCCTGGAGTGTAATCCGGGGGGCCAACTATGGCTACACCTTC.